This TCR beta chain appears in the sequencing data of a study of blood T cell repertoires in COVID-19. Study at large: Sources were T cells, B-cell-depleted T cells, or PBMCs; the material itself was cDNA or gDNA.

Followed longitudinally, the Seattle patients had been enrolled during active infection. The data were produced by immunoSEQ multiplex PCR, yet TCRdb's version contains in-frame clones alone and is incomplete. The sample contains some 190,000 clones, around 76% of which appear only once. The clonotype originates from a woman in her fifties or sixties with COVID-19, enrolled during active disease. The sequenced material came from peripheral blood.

The CDR3 nucleotides are TGTGCCAGCAGTTACTCGGTATCTCGGACTGAAGCTTTCTTT. Protein: CASSYSVSRTEAFF. The V and J genes are TRBV6-5 and TRBJ1-1; no clear D. In germline, CDR1 is MNHEY, CDR2 SVGAGI. V was trimmed by 0 bases and J by 5 bases, leaving 10 bases between them. CDR3 length: 14 amino acids.